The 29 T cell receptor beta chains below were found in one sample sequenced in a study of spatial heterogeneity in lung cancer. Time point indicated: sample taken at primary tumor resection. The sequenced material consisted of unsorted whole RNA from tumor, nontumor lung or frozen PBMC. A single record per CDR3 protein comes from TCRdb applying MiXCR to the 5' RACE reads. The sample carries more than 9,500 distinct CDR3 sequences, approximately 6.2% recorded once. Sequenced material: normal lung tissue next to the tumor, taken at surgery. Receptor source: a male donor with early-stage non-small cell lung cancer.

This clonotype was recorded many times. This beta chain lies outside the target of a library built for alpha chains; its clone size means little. The CDR3 protein is CASSLLVVSTEAFF. In DNA, the CDR3 is TGTGCCAGCAGCTTACTCGTGGTTAGCACTGAAGCTTTCTTT. The genes are TRBV7-2 and TRBJ1-1, with D hard to call. Between the trimmed V and J ends, which lost 2 bases and 4 bases, there was a span of 11 bases. Germline assignment: CDR1 SGHTA and CDR2 FQGNSA. CDR3 length: 14 residues.

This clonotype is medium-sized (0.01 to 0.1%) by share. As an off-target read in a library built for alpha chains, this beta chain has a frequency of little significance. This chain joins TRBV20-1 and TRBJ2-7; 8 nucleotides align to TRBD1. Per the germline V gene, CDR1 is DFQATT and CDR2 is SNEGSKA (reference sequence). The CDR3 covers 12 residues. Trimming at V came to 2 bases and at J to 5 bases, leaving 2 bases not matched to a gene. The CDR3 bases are TGCAGTGCTAGATCGGACAGGGACGAGCAGTACTTC. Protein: CSARSDRDEQYF.

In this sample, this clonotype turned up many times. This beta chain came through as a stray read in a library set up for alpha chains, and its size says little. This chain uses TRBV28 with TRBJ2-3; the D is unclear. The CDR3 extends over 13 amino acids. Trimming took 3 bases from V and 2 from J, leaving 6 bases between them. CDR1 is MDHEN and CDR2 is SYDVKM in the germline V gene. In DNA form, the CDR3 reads TGTGCCAGCAGTTTGGCAGTCACAGATACGCAGTATTTT. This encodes CASSLAVTDTQYF.

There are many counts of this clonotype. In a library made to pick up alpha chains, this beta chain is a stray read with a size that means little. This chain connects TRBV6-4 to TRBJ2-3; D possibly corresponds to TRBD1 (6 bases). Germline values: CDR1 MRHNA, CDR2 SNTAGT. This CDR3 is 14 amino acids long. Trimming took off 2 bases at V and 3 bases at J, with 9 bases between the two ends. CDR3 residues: CASSDGRGTDTQYF. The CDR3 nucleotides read TGTGCCAGCAGTGACGGCAGGGGAACAGATACGCAGTATTTT.

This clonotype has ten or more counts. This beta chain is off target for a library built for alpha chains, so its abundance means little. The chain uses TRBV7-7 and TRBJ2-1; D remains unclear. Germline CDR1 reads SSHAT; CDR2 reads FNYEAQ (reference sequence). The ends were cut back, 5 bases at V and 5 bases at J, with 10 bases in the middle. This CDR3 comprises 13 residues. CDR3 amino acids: CASSPYTNNEQFF. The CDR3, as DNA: TGTGCCAGCAGCCCGTACACCAACAATGAGCAGTTCTTC.

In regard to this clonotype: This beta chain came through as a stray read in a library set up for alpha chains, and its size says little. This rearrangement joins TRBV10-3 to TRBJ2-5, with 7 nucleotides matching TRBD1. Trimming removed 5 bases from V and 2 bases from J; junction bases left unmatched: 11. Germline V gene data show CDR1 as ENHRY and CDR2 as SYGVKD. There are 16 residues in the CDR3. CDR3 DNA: TGTGCCATCAGTCGACAGGGAGTCGGGACGCAAGAGACCCAGTACTTC. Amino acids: CAISRQGVGTQETQYF.

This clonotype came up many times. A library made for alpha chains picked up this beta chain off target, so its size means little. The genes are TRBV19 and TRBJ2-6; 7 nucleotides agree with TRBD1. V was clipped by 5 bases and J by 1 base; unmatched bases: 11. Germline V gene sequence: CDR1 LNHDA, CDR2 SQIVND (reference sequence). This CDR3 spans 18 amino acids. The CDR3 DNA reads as TGTGCCAGTAGTCTCCAGACAGGGAAAGGGTCTGGGGCCAACGTCCTGACTTTC. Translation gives CASSLQTGKGSGANVLTF.

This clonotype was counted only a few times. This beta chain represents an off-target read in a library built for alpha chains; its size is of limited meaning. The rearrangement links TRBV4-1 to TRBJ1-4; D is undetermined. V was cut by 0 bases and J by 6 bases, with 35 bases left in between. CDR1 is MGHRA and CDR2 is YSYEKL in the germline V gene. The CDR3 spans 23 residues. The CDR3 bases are TGCGCCAGCAGCCAAGAACCCCCCGGATCGGGTCGGGCCCCCGGGTCCCGAGATGAAAAACTGTTTTTT. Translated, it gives CASSQEPPGSGRAPGSRDEKLFF.

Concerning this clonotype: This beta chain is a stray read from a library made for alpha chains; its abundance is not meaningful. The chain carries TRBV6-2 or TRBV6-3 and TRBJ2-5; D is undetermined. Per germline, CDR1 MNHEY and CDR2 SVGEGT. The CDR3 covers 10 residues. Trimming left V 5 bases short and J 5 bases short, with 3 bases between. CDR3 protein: CASSRETQYF. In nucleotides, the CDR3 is TGTGCCAGCAGTCGGGAGACCCAGTACTTC.

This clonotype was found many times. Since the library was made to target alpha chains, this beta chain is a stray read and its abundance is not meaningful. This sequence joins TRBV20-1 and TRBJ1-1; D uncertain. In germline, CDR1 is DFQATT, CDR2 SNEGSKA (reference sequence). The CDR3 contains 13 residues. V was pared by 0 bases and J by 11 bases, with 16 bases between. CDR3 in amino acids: CSARDYRTGSAFF. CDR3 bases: TGCAGTGCTAGAGATTACCGGACGGGAAGCGCTTTCTTT.

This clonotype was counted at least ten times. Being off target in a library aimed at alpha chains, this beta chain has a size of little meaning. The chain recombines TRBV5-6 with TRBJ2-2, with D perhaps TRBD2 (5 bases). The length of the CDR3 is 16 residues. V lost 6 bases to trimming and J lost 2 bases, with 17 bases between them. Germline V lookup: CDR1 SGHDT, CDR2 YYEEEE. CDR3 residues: CASTPRGQANTGELFF. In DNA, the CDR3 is TGTGCCAGCACCCCGCGAGGGCAGGCTAACACCGGGGAGCTGTTTTTT.

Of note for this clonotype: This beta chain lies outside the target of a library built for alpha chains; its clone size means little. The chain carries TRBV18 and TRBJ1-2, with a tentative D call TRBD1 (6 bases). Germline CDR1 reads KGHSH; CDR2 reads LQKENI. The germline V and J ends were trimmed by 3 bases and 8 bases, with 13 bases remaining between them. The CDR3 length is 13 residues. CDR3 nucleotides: TGTGCCAGCTCACCCCGAAGACAGGAGGGCTACACCTTC. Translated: CASSPRRQEGYTF.

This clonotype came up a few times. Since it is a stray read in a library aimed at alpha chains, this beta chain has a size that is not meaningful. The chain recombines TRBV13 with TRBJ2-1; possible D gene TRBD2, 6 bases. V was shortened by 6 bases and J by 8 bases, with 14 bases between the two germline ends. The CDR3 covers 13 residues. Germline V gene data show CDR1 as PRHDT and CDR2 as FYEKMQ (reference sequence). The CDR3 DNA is TGTGCCAGCAGGCCGTGGAGGGCGGATGAGCAGTTCTTC. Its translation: CASRPWRADEQFF.

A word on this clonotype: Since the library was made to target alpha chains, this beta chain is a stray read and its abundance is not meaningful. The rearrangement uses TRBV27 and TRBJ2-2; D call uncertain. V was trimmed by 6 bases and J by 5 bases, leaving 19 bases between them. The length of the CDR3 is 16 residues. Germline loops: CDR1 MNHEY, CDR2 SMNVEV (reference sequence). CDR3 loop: CASRSSGRAITGELFF. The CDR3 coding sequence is TGTGCCAGCAGAAGTTCTGGACGGGCTATTACCGGGGAGCTGTTTTTT.

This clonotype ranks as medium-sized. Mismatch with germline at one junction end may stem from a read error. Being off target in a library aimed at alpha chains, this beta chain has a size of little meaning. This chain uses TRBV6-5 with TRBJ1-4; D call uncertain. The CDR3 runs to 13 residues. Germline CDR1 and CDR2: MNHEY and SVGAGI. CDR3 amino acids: CARRPATNEKLFF. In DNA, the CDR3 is TGTGCCCGCAGACCGGCAACTAATGAAAAACTGTTTTTT.

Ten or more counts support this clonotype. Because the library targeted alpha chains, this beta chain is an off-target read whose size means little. The CDR3 sequence is CAISKSGTVAKNIQYF. CDR3 nucleotide sequence: TGTGCCATCAGTAAATCCGGGACAGTAGCCAAAAACATTCAGTACTTC. J is TRBJ2-4 and V is TRBV10-3, with TRBD1 identical over 7 bases. CDR1 is ENHRY, CDR2 SYGVKD, per germline. This CDR3 region has 16 residues. The J segment lost 0 bases and the V segment lost 5 bases, leaving 7 bases of the junction unmatched.

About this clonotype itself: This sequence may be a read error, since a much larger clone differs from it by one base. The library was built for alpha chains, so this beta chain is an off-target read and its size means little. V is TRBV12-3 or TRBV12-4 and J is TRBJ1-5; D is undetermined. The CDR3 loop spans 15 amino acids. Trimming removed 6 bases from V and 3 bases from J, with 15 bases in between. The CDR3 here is CASRLDWVPNQPQHF. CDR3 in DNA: TGTGCCAGCAGACTCGACTGGGTACCCAATCAGCCCCAGCATTTT.

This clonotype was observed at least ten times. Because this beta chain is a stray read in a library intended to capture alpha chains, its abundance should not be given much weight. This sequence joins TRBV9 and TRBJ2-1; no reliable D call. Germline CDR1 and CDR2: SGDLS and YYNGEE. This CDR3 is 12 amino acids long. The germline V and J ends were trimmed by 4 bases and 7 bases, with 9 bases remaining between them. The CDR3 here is CASSPQTNEQFF. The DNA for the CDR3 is TGTGCCAGCAGCCCTCAGACAAATGAGCAGTTCTTC.

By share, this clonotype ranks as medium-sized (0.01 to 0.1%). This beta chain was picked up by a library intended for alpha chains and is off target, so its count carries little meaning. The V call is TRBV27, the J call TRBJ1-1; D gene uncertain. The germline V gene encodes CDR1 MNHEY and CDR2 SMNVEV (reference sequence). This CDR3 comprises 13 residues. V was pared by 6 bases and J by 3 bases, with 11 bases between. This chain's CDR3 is CASSHQWDTEAFF. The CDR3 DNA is TGTGCCAGCAGCCATCAATGGGACACTGAAGCTTTCTTT.

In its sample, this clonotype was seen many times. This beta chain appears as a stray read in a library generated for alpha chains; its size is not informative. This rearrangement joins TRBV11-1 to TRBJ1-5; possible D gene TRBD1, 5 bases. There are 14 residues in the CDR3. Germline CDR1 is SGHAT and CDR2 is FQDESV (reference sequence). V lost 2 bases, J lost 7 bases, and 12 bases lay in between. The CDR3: CASSLTSEGQPQHF. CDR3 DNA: TGTGCCAGCAGCTTAACGTCTGAGGGGCAGCCCCAGCATTTT.

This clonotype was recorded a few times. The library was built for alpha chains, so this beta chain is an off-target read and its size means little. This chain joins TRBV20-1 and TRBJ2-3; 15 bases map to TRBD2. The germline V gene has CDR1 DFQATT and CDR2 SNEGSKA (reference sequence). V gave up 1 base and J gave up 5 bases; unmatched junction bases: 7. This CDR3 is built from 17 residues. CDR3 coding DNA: TGCAGTGCTAGAGGGACTAGCGGGAGGGCAGGAGTAGATACGCAGTATTTT. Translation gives CSARGTSGRAGVDTQYF.

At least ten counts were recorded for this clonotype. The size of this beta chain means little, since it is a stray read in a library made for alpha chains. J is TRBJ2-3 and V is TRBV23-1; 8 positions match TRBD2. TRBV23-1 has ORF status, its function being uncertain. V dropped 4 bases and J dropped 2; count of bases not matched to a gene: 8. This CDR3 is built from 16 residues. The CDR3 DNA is TGCGCCAGCAGTCGTACTTTGCGGGAGGACACAGATACGCAGTATTTT. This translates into CASSRTLREDTDTQYF.

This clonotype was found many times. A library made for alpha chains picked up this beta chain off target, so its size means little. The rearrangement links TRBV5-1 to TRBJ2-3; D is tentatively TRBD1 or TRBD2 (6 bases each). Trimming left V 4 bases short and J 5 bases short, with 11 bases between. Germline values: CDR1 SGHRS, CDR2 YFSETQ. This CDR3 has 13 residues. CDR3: CASSGGGGDTQYF. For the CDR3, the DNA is TGCGCCAGCAGCGGCGGAGGGGGAGATACGCAGTATTTT.

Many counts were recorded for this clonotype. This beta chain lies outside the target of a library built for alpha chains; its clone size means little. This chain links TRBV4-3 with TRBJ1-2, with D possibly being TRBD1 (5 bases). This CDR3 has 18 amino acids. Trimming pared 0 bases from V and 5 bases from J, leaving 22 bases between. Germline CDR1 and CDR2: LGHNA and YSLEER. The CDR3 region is CASSQENGMVVGVYGYTF. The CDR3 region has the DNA TGCGCCAGCAGCCAAGAAAATGGCATGGTCGTGGGGGTTTATGGCTACACCTTC.

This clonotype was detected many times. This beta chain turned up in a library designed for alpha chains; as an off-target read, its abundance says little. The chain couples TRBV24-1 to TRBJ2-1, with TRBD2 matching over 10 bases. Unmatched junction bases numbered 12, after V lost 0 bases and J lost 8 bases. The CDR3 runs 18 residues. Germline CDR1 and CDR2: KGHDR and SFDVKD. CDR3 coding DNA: TGTGCCACCAGTGATTTGAGCCCCTCTAGCGGGGGTATGGATGAGCAGTTCTTC. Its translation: CATSDLSPSSGGMDEQFF.

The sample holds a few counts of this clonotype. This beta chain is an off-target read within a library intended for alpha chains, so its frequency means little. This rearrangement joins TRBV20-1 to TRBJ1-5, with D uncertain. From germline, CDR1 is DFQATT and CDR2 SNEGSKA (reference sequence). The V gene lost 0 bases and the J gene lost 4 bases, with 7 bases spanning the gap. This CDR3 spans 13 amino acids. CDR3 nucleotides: TGCAGTGCTAGAGACGACATAAATCAGCCCCAGCATTTT. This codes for CSARDDINQPQHF.

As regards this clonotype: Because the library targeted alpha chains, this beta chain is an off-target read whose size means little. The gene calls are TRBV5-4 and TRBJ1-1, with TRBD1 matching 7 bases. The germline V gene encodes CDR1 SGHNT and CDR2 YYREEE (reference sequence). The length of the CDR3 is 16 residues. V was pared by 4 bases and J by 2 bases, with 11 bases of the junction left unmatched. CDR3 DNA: TGTGCCAGCAGCCCAACCAACAGGGGAGACAACACTGAAGCTTTCTTT. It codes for CASSPTNRGDNTEAFF.

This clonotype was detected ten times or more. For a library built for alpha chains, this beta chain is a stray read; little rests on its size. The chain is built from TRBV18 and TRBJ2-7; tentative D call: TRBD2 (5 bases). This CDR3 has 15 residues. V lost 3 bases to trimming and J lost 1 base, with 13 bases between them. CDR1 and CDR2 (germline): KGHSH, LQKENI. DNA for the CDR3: TGTGCCAGCTCACCCCTGAGCAGGAGGTCCTACGAGCAGTACTTC. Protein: CASSPLSRRSYEQYF.

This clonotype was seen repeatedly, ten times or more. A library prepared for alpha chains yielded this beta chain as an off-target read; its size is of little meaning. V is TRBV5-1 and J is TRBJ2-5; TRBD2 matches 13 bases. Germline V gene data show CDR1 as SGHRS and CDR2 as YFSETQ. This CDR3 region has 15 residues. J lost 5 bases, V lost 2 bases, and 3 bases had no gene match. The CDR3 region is CASSFQTSGRETQYF. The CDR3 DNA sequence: TGCGCCAGCAGCTTCCAGACTAGCGGGAGGGAGACCCAGTACTTC.